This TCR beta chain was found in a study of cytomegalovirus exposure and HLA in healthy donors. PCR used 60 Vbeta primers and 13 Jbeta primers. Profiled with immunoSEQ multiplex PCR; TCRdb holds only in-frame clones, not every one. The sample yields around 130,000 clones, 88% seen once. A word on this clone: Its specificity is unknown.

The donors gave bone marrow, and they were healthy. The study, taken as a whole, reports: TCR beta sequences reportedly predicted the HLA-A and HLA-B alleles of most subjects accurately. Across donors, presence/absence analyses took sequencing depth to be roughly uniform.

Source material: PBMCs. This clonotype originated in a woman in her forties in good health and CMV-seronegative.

CDR3 sequence (DNA): TGCGCCAGCAGCTTGTTGGGAGGGGGCGAGCAGTACTTC. Its translation is CASSLLGGGEQYF. This chain joins TRBV5-1 and TRBJ2-7, with a tentative D call TRBD2 (7 bases). This CDR3 has 13 amino acids. Germline V gene sequence: CDR1 SGHRS, CDR2 YFSETQ. V lost 1 base and J 6 bases, leaving 11 bases between the germline ends. Looking up the rest from reference TRBV5-1 and TRBJ2-7 gives the full variable domain: KAGVTQTPRYLIKTRGQQVTLSCSPISGHRSVSWYQQTPGQGLQFLFEYFSETQRNKGNFPGRFSGRQFSNSRSEMNVSTLELGDSALYLCASSLLGGGEQYFGPGTRLTVT.